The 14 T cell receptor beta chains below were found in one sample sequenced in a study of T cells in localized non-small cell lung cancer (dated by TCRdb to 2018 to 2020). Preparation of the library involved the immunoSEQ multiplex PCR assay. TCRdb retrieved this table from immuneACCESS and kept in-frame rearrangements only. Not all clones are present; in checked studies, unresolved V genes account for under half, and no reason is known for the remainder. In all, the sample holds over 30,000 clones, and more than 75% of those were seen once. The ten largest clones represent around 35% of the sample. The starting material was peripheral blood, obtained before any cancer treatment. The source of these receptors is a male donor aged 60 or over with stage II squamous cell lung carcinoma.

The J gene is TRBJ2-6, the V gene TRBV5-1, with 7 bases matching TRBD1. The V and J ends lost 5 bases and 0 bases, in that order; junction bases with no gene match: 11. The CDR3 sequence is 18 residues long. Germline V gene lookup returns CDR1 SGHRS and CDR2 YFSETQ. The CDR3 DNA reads TGCGCCAGCAGTCGACAGGGATCTACTGCCTCTGGGGCCAACGTCCTGACTTTC. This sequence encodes CASSRQGSTASGANVLTF.

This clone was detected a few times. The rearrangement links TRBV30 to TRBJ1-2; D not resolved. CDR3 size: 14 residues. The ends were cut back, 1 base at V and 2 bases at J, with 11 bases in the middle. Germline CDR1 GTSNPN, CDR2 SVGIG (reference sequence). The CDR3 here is CAWSEGSQNYGYTF. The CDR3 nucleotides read TGTGCCTGGAGTGAGGGCAGCCAAAACTATGGCTACACCTTC. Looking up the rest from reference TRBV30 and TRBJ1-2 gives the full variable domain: SQTIHQWPATLVQPVGSPLSLECTVEGTSNPNLYWYRQAAGRGLQLLFYSVGIGQISSEVPQNLSASRPQDRQFILSSKKLLLSDSGFYLCAWSEGSQNYGYTFGSGTRLTVV.

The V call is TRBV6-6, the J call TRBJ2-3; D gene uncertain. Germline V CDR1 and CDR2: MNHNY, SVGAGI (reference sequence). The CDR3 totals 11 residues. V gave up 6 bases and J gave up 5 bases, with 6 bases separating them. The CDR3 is CASSRLDTQYF. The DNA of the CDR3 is TGTGCCAGCAGCCGATTAGATACGCAGTATTTT.

The CDR3: CASHRGTGSRGSPEAFF. The CDR3 DNA follows: TGTGCCAGTCATCGGGGGACAGGGTCTCGGGGAAGCCCTGAAGCTTTCTTT. This chain joins TRBV19 and TRBJ1-1, with TRBD1 identical over 9 bases. CDR1 LNHDA and CDR2 SQIVND come from the germline V gene (reference sequence). With V trimmed by 8 bases and J by 6 bases, 19 bases remained unmatched. The CDR3 sequence is 17 residues long.

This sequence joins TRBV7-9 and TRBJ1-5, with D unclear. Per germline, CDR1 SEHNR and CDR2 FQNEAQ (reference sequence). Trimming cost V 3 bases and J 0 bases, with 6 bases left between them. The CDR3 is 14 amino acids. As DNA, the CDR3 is TGTGCCAGCAGCTTGGACGGTAGCAATCAGCCCCAGCATTTT. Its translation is CASSLDGSNQPQHF.

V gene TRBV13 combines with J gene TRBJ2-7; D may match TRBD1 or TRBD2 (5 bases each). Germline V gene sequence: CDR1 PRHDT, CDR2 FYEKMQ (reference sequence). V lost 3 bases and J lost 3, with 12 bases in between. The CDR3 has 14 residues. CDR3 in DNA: TGTGCCAGCAGCTTCCGAGGGGCCTACTACGAGCAGTACTTC. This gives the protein CASSFRGAYYEQYF.

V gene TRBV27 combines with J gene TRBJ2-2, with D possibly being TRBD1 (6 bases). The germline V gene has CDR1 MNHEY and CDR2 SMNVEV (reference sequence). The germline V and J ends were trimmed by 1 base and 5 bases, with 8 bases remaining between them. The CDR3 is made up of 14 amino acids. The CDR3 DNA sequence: TGTGCCAGCAGTTTATTGGGGGCAACCGGGGAGCTGTTTTTT. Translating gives CASSLLGATGELFF.

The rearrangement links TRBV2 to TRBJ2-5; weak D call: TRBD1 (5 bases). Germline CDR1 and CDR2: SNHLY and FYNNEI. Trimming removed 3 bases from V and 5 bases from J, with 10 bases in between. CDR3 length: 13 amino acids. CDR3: CASSDGAWETQYF. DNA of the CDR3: TGTGCCAGCAGTGATGGGGCCTGGGAGACCCAGTACTTC.

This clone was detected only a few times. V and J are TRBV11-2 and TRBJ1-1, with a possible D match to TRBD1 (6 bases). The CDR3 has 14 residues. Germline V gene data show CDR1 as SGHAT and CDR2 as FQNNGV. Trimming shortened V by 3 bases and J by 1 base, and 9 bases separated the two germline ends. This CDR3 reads CASSLAGANTEAFF. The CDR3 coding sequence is TGTGCCAGCAGCTTGGCAGGGGCGAACACTGAAGCTTTCTTT.

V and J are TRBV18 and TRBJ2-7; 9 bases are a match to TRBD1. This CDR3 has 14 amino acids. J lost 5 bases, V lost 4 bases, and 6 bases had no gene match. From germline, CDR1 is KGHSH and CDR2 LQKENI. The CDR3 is CASSLNRGQNEQYF. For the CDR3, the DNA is TGTGCCAGCTCACTTAACAGGGGGCAAAACGAGCAGTACTTC.

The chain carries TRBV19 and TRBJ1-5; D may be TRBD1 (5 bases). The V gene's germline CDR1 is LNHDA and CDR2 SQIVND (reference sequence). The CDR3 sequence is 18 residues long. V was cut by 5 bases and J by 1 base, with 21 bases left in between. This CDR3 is CASSGGQGLIPSNQPQHF. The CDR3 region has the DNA TGTGCCAGTAGTGGAGGGCAGGGACTTATTCCGAGCAATCAGCCCCAGCATTTT.

The CDR3: CASSFYSTGRDITSGYTF. CDR3 nucleotide sequence: TGCGCCAGCAGCTTCTACTCGACAGGGCGAGATATCACTTCTGGCTACACCTTC. The chain recombines TRBV5-1 with TRBJ1-2, with 7 bases lining up with TRBD1. In germline, CDR1 is SGHRS, CDR2 YFSETQ. The CDR3 is made up of 18 amino acids. Unmatched junction bases numbered 20, after V lost 2 bases and J lost 7 bases.

The CDR3 loop is CAWATLLNTEAFF. The CDR3 nucleotides are TGTGCCTGGGCGACGTTGCTGAACACTGAAGCTTTCTTT. V gene TRBV30 combines with J gene TRBJ1-1, with D unresolved. V was cut by 5 bases and J by 0 bases, with 10 bases left in between. The CDR3 runs 13 residues. Germline lookup yields CDR1 GTSNPN and CDR2 SVGIG (reference sequence).

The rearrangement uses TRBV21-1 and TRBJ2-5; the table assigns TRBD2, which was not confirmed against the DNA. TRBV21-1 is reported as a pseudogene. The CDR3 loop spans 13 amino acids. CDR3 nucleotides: TGTGCCAGCAGCCCCGGGGAGCAAGAGACCCAGTACTTC. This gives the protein CASSPGEQETQYF.